What follows are 10 T cell receptor beta chains derived from one specimen sequenced in a study of glioma-infiltrating T cells. Using RNA template, CDR3s of TCR alpha and beta were amplified with iRepertoire arm-PCR. TCRdb re-analysed the multiplex PCR reads in MiXCR, keeping a single row per CDR3 protein. This sample has 160,000 or so distinct CDR3 sequences; roughly two fifths occur once, and the top ten carry about 5.2%. Sequencing was performed on glioma tissue, nonneoplastic brain tissue, or PBMCs (not recorded which). Source of these receptors: a human donor with low-grade glioma or glioblastoma, undergoing nonglioma brain surgery, or in good health (not recorded which).

Comments on this clonotype: A much larger clonotype is one base distant, so this may be a read error. The chain recombines TRBV3-1 with TRBJ2-5; TRBD1 matches 7 bases. CDR1 is LGHDT, CDR2 YNNKEL, per germline (reference sequence). CDR3 length: 14 residues. CDR3 DNA: TGTGCCAGCAGGCAAGCTGACAGGGTAGAGACCCAGTACTTC. As protein: CASRQADRVETQYF.

This clonotype was detected many times. The chain is built from TRBV6-1 and TRBJ1-2; 7 bases align to TRBD1. This CDR3 region has 13 residues. Germline assignment: CDR1 MNHNS and CDR2 SASEGT. Losses at the gene ends were 5 bases for V and 3 bases for J; bases not matched to a gene: 3. CDR3 protein: CASSLGQDYGYTF. CDR3 nucleotides: TGTGCCAGCAGTTTAGGACAGGACTATGGCTACACCTTC.

On this clonotype: A much more abundant neighbour one base away suggests this may be a read error. This chain connects TRBV5-1 to TRBJ2-3; D might be TRBD2 (6 bases). This CDR3 is built from 16 residues. CDR1 is SGHRS and CDR2 is YFSETQ in the germline V gene. CDR3 amino acids: CASSTALPGATDTKYF. In nucleotides, the CDR3 is TGCGCCAGCAGCACCGCATTGCCGGGAGCCACAGATACGAAGTATTTT.

This clonotype has just a few counts. This rearrangement joins TRBV19 to TRBJ2-3; D gene ambiguous. The CDR3 is made up of 14 amino acids. Deletions cut 7 bases from V and 0 bases from J, with 11 bases between. Germline V gives CDR1 LNHDA, CDR2 SQIVND (reference sequence). CDR3 region: CASNPRGSTDTQYF. CDR3 sequence (DNA): TGTGCCAGTAATCCTAGAGGAAGCACAGATACGCAGTATTTT.

In this sample, this clonotype turned up many times. This rearrangement joins TRBV20-1 to TRBJ2-7, with TRBD2 identical over 10 bases. This CDR3 has 13 residues. J was trimmed by 2 bases and V by 5 bases; bases with no gene match: 3. The germline CDR1 and CDR2 sequences are DFQATT and SNEGSKA (reference sequence). In DNA, the CDR3 is TGCAGTGCTCATACTAGCGGGACCTACGAGCAGTACTTC. Amino acids: CSAHTSGTYEQYF.

This clonotype showed up just a few times. This rearrangement joins TRBV19 to TRBJ2-7; TRBD2 agrees at 12 bases. Germline-derived CDR1 and CDR2 are LNHDA and SQIVND (reference sequence). The CDR3 consists of 14 residues. The junction had 2 bases not matched to a gene; V was cut back by 5 bases and J by 3 bases. CDR3 amino acids: CASSPGLAGYEQYF. In DNA, the CDR3 is TGTGCCAGTAGTCCGGGACTAGCGGGCTACGAGCAGTACTTC.

The chain is built from TRBV29-1 and TRBJ2-3, with TRBD2 identical over 7 bases. J lost 6 bases, V lost 0 bases, and 0 bases had no gene match. The CDR3 totals 12 residues. Looked up from germline, CDR1 is SQVTM and CDR2 is ANQGSEA. The CDR3 bases are TGCAGCGTTGAAGAGGGAGGGGATACGCAGTATTTT. Its translation is CSVEEGGDTQYF.

The chain has TRBV9 and TRBJ2-1, with a weak D call TRBD2 (6 bases). Germline CDR1 reads SGDLS; CDR2 reads YYNGEE. V lost 2 bases, J lost 9 bases, and 18 bases lay in between. The CDR3 runs 15 residues. CDR3: CASSVEGGPTGEQFF. The CDR3, as DNA: TGTGCCAGCAGCGTCGAAGGAGGGCCTACCGGTGAGCAGTTCTTC.

This clonotype was detected many times. The rearrangement links TRBV6-1 to TRBJ1-2; TRBD1 matches at 7 bases. The CDR3 runs to 13 residues. Per the germline V gene, CDR1 is MNHNS and CDR2 is SASEGT. The ends lost 6 bases at V and 8 bases at J; junction bases unmatched: 9. CDR3 bases: TGTGCCAGCAGAAACGACAGGGTTGGAGGCTACACCTTC. Its translation is CASRNDRVGGYTF.

The chain links TRBV19 to TRBJ1-5; D gene ambiguous. Germline lookup yields CDR1 LNHDA and CDR2 SQIVND (reference sequence). This CDR3 is built from 15 residues. The ends were cut back, 5 bases at V and 3 bases at J, with 14 bases in the middle. The CDR3 here is CASSWAPRDNQPQHF. The CDR3 coding sequence is TGTGCCAGTAGTTGGGCACCGAGGGACAATCAGCCCCAGCATTTT.